This TCR beta chain was found in a study of low-dose radiotherapy and immunotherapy resistance in tumors. Overall study context: Per fraction, Cohort 1 was given 0.5 Gy every 2 weeks, for a total of 6.5 Gy. With cycle 1 day 1 as the start, patients took oral aspirin 300 mg daily for four cycles.

Alpha and beta chains were covered, as first-strand cDNA relied on TRAV- and TRBV-specific primers. TCR amplification used 15 to 20 PCR cycles, a constant-region primer and a V-primer adapter. TCRdb itself ran the reads through MiXCR, one entry per CDR3 protein. Here the sample spans over 9,500 distinct CDR3 sequences, about half being singletons. V lost 1 base to trimming and J lost 5 bases, with 18 bases between them. This CDR3 is 16 amino acids long. Germline V lookup: CDR1 SGHNT, CDR2 YYREEE (reference sequence). Ipilimumab, nivolumab, aspirin, low-dose cyclophosphamide and low-dose radiotherapy were administered to donors.

The rearrangement joins TRBV5-4 to TRBJ2-5, with D perhaps assigned TRBD1 or TRBD2 (6 bases each). The receptor was derived from a human donor with advanced metastatic prostate, ovarian, gallbladder or colorectal cancer (not recorded which). This table probably holds off-target reads from a library built for another chain. CDR3 sequence: CASSLTGGGRSETQYF. CDR3 sequence (DNA): TGTGCCAGCAGCTTGACAGGAGGGGGGCGTTCTGAGACCCAGTACTTC. The variable domain in full, with the rest retrieved from reference TRBV5-4 and TRBJ2-5, is ETGVTQSPTHLIKTRGQQVTLRCSSQSGHNTVSWYQQALGQGPQFIFQYYREEENGRGNFPPRFSGLQFPNYSSELNVNALELDDSALYLCASSLTGGGRSETQYFGPGTRLLVL.